This T cell receptor beta chain was identified in a study of CD4 and CD8 cells across lung adenocarcinoma regions (dated by TCRdb to between 2017 and 2018). Concerning the study at large: Intratumor heterogeneity of the T cell receptor repertoire was examined by comparing tumor centers with tumor margins.

Donors were patients with localized lung adenocarcinoma, a subtype of non-small cell lung cancer. These samples came from the centers of localized lung adenocarcinomas. For TCR repertoire analysis, CD8+ T cells from tumor tissue were profiled apart from CD4+ T cells. Library preparation used PCR. These reads were obtained on a HiSeq X Ten. In TCRdb, the public reads were trimmed at Q25 with fastp and aligned with MiXCR, with productive beta chains retained. For every CDR3 protein sequence, its rows merge into one entry that carries the most common genes and DNA. The sample contains about 7,300 distinct CDR3 sequences, 35% to 50% of them found a single time. Of the sample, nearly 97% is held by the ten largest clones. The CDR3 has 15 amino acids, counting the end cysteine and phenylalanine. Only the CDR3 region is kept as DNA, spanning 45 bases read in frame from base 1. CDR1 and CDR2 (MNHEY, SVGAGI) derive from the germline V gene.

This clonotype was seen a single time. Its cognate antigen has yet to be identified. No base-level quality is on record; no much larger clone is a single base apart. A single read counts as weak evidence. This receptor chain uses TRBV6-5 and TRBJ2-1; the D region is possibly TRBD1 or TRBD2, each matching across 6 bases. The last part of the DNA fits TRBJ2-5 better; the J call may be wrong. This TCR came from a male donor with lung adenocarcinoma. The CD4 and CD8 labels of this study may be unreliable. Sequenced input: CD8+ T cells from the center of a lung tumor. Per the publication, the cell subset or site label means: tumor center region. The DNA sequence reads TGTGCCAGCAGTTACGGGGGGACAACGCAAGAGACCCAGTACTTC. The resulting protein is CASSYGGTTQETQYF.